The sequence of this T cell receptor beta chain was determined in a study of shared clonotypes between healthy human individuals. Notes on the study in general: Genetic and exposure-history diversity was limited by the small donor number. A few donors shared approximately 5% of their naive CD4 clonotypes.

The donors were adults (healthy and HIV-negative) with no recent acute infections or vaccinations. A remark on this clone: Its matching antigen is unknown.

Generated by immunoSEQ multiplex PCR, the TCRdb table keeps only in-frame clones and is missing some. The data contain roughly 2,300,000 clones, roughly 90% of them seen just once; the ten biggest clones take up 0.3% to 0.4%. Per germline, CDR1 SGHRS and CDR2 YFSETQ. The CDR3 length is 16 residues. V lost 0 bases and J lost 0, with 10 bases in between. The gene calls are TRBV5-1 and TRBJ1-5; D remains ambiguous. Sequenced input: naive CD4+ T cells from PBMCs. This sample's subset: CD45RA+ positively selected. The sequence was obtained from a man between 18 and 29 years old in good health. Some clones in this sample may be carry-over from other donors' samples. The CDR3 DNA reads TGCGCCAGCAGCTTGGAAGGTTCTGATAGCAATCAGCCCCAGCATTTT. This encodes CASSLEGSDSNQPQHF.